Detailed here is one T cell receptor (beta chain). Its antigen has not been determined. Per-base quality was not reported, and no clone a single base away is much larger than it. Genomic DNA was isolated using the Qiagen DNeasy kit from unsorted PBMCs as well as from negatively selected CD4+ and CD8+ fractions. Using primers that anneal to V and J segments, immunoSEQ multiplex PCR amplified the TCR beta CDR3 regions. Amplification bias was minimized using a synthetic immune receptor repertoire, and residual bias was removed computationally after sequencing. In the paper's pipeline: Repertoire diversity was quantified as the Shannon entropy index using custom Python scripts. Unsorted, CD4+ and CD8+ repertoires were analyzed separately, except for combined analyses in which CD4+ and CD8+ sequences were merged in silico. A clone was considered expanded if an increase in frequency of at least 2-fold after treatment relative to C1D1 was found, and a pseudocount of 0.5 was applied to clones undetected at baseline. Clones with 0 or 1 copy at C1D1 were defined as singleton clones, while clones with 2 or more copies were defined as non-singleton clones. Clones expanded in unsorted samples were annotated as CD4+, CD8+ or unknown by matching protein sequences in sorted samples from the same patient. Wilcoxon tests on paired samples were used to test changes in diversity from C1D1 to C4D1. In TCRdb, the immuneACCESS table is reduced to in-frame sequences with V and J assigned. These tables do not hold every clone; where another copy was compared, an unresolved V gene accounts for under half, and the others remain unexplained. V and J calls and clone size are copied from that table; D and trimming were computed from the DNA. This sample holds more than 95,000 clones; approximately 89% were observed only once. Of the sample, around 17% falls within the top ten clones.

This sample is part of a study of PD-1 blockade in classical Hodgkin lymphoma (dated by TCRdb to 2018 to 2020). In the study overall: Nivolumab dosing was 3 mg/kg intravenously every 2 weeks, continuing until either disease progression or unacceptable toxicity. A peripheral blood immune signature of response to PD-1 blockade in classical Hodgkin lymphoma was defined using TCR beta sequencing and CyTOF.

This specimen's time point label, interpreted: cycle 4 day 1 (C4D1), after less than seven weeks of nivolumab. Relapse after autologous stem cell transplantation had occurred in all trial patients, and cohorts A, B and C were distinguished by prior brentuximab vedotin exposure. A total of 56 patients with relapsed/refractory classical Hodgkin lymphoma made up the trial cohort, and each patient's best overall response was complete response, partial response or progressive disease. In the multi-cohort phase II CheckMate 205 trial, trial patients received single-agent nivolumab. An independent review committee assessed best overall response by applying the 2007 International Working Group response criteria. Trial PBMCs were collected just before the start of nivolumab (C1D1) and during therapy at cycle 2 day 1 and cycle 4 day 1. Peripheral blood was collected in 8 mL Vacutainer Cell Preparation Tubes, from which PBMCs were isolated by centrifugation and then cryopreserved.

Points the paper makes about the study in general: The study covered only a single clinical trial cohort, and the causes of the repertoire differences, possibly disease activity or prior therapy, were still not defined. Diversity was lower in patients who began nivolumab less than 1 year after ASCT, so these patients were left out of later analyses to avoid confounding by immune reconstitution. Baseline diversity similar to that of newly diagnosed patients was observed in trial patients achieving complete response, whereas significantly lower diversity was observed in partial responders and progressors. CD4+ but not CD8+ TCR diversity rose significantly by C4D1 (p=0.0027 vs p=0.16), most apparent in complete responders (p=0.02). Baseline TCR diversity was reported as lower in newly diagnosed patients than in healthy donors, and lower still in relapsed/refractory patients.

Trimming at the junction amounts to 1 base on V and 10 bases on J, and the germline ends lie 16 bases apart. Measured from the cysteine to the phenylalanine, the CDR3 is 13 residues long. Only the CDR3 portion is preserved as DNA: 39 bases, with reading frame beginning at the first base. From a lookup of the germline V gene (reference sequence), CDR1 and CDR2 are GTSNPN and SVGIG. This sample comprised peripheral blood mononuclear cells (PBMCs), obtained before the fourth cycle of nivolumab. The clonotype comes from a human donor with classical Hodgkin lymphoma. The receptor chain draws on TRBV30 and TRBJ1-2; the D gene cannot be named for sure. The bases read TGTGCCTGGAGTGATTTAAGGCAGGTCTCCTACACCTTC. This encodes CAWSDLRQVSYTF.